This T cell receptor (beta chain) comes out of a study of blood T cell repertoires in COVID-19. Study-wide background: Sample material is recorded as cDNA or gDNA derived from T cells, B-cell-depleted T cells, or PBMCs.

It was during active infection that Seattle patients were enrolled and then longitudinally followed. Trimming removed 5 bases at V and 4 bases at J, with 15 bases between. Germline V lookup: CDR1 SGHTA, CDR2 FQGNSA. CDR3 length: 15 amino acids. In the original analysis: Nucleated cell counts were estimated from reference gene primer amplification. Repertoires were generated with immunoSEQ multiplex PCR, while TCRdb's copy carries only in-frame clones and drops some. Clone size and the V and J calls come from that table; the DNA yielded D and trimming. Seen here are around 370,000 clones, about 87% observed once, and the top ten hold about 6%.

Sequenced material: peripheral blood. This sequence originates from a woman aged 45-59 years with COVID-19, enrolled during active disease. V and J are TRBV7-2 and TRBJ1-3; D perhaps matches TRBD1 (5 bases). CDR3: CASSMTVFLGNTIYF. CDR3 sequence (DNA): TGTGCCAGCAGCATGACAGTCTTTCTCGGAAACACCATATATTTT. The full variable domain, in which reference TRBV7-2 and TRBJ1-3 provide the parts outside the CDR3, is GAGVSQSPSNKVTEKGKDVELRCDPISGHTALYWYRQSLGQGLEFLIYFQGNSAPDKSGLPSDRFSAERTGGSVSTLTIQRTQQEDSAVYLCASSMTVFLGNTIYFGEGSWLTVV.